Presented here are 17 T cell receptor beta chains from one specimen sequenced in a study of blood T cell repertoires in COVID-19. The data were produced by immunoSEQ multiplex PCR, yet TCRdb's version contains in-frame clones alone and is incomplete. The sample consists of about 310,000 clones, around 87% of them appearing once. The sequencing sample was made of peripheral blood. The receptor set was obtained from a man in his fifties or sixties with active or convalescent COVID-19.

This chain joins TRBV19 and TRBJ2-7; TRBD1 matches at 12 bases. This CDR3 is 16 amino acids long. CDR1 is LNHDA, CDR2 SQIVND, per germline (reference sequence). With V trimmed by 5 bases and J by 5 bases, 10 bases remained unmatched. CDR3 coding DNA: TGTGCCAGTAGTCCCCTGCGGGGGACAGGGGGCGACGAGCAGTACTTC. Translating gives CASSPLRGTGGDEQYF.

The chain recombines TRBV5-6 with TRBJ2-1, with D possibly being TRBD2 (7 bases). Trimming took 0 bases from V and 0 from J, leaving 16 bases between them. The CDR3 contains 18 residues. The germline V gene encodes CDR1 SGHDT and CDR2 YYEEEE. The CDR3 bases are TGTGCCAGCAGCTTGGCGGCGGGGGCTTTCAGCTCCTACAATGAGCAGTTCTTC. Protein sequence: CASSLAAGAFSSYNEQFF.

This sequence joins TRBV11-2 and TRBJ2-5; D unresolved. From germline, CDR1 is SGHAT and CDR2 FQNNGV. The CDR3 is 13 residues long. The V and J ends lost 3 bases and 1 base respectively, with 6 bases between them. The CDR3 here is CASSFEVQETQYF. The CDR3 region has the DNA TGTGCCAGCAGCTTCGAGGTCCAAGAGACCCAGTACTTC.

The chain joins TRBV7-2 to TRBJ2-2; D gene ambiguous. The CDR3 runs to 15 residues. V dropped 3 bases and J dropped 5 bases, with 13 bases sitting between them. Looked up from germline, CDR1 is SGHTA and CDR2 is FQGNSA. CDR3 nucleotide sequence: TGTGCCAGCAGCTTGAGGAGCCCGGGTACCGGGGAGCTGTTTTTT. This gives the protein CASSLRSPGTGELFF.

This clone was observed once. The chain has TRBV11-2 and TRBJ2-5; maybe TRBD1 (5 bases). The CDR3 covers 13 residues. V lost 5 bases, J lost 5 bases, and 12 bases lay in between. The germline CDR1 and CDR2 sequences are SGHAT and FQNNGV. The CDR3 sequence: CASSQGRDETQYF. As DNA, the CDR3 is TGTGCCAGCAGCCAGGGCAGGGATGAGACCCAGTACTTC.

The chain couples TRBV7-9 to TRBJ2-1; 9 bases align to TRBD1. The CDR3 extends over 16 amino acids. The V gene's germline CDR1 is SEHNR and CDR2 FQNEAQ (reference sequence). Trimming removed 2 bases from V and 11 bases from J; junction bases left unmatched: 13. This chain's CDR3 is CASSLTTGQGKVKQFF. The CDR3 nucleotides are TGTGCCAGCAGCTTAACTACGGGACAGGGAAAAGTGAAGCAGTTCTTC.

The chain uses TRBV9 and TRBJ1-1; the D gene is possibly TRBD1 (6 bases). Germline V gene sequence: CDR1 SGDLS, CDR2 YYNGEE. V was cut by 3 bases and J by 4 bases, with 13 bases left in between. The CDR3 is made up of 14 amino acids. CDR3 coding DNA: TGTGCCAGCAGCGAACAGGGTAGGGCCACTGAAGCTTTCTTT. It translates to CASSEQGRATEAFF.

This clone appeared once. Other DNA sequences in the same sample also yield this CDR3. The chain is built from TRBV11-2 and TRBJ2-1; 11 bases are a match to TRBD2. V was pared by 3 bases and J by 7 bases, with 8 bases of the junction left unmatched. The CDR3 contains 16 residues. The germline V gene has CDR1 SGHAT and CDR2 FQNNGV. The CDR3 nucleotides read TGTGCCAGCAGCTTCGCTTTAGCGGGAGGGCCGAATGAGCAGTTCTTC. It specifies CASSFALAGGPNEQFF.

This chain uses TRBV7-6 with TRBJ1-1; no firm D call. Per the germline V gene, CDR1 is SGHVS and CDR2 is FNYEAQ. CDR3 length equals 14 residues. V lost 2 bases and J lost 7, with 14 bases in between. The CDR3 loop reads CASSLIGRDNEAFF. The CDR3 DNA follows: TGTGCCAGCAGCTTAATTGGGCGGGATAATGAAGCTTTCTTT. The variable domain in full, completed from reference TRBV7-6 and TRBJ1-1, reads GAGVSQSPRYKVTKRGQDVALRCDPISGHVSLYWYRQALGQGPEFLTYFNYEAQQDKSGLPNDRFSAERPEGSISTLTIQRTEQRDSAMYRCASSLIGRDNEAFFGQGTRLTVV.

CDR3 loop: CASSPSGLAGQNIQYF. CDR3 nucleotide sequence: TGTGCCAGCAGTCCGTCGGGACTAGCGGGGCAAAACATTCAGTACTTC. V is TRBV27 and J is TRBJ2-4; TRBD2 matches 13 bases. CDR3 length equals 16 residues. After removal of 5 bases from V and 5 bases from J, the junction contained 6 bases not matched to a gene. CDR1 and CDR2 (germline): MNHEY, SMNVEV (reference sequence).

The V and J genes are TRBV4-3 and TRBJ2-3; 12 nucleotides agree with TRBD2. The CDR3 is 18 residues long. Germline V gene lookup returns CDR1 LGHNA and CDR2 YSLEER. V was pared by 0 bases and J by 6 bases, with 10 bases of the junction left unmatched. The CDR3 region is CASSQDAPLAGGLDTQYF. CDR3 sequence (DNA): TGCGCCAGCAGCCAAGATGCCCCGCTAGCGGGGGGGCTGGATACGCAGTATTTT.

The chain links TRBV6-5 to TRBJ1-6; weak D call: TRBD1 (6 bases). CDR1 is MNHEY, CDR2 SVGAGI, per germline. V lost 7 bases to trimming and J lost 7 bases, with 14 bases between them. This CDR3 has 14 residues. In nucleotides, the CDR3 is TGTGCCAGCAAAGTCGGGACAAAAAATTCACCCCTCCACTTT. It specifies CASKVGTKNSPLHF.

The chain has TRBV6-5 and TRBJ1-4, with 9 bases that match TRBD1. The CDR3 spans 16 residues. Germline V CDR1 and CDR2: MNHEY, SVGAGI. The ends lost 0 bases at V and 4 bases at J; junction bases unmatched: 3. The CDR3, as DNA: TGTGCCAGCAGTTACTCGAGGGGACAGGGTAATGAAAAACTGTTTTTT. Its protein is CASSYSRGQGNEKLFF.

This rearrangement joins TRBV10-3 to TRBJ2-5; 8 nucleotides align to TRBD2. From germline, CDR1 is ENHRY and CDR2 SYGVKD. V was clipped by 3 bases and J by 4 bases; unmatched bases: 10. The length of the CDR3 is 16 residues. DNA of the CDR3: TGTGCCATCAGTGACCCCCAGCGGGAGAGAGGAGAGACCCAGTACTTC. Protein product: CAISDPQRERGETQYF.

This clone has a single count. This chain joins TRBV3-1 (or the pseudogene TRBV3-2) and TRBJ2-5, with TRBD1 matching 10 bases. The CDR3 is 15 amino acids. The V and J ends lost 4 bases and 7 bases, in that order; junction bases with no gene match: 9. In germline, CDR1 is LGHDT, CDR2 YNNKEL (reference sequence). The CDR3 nucleotides read TGTGCCAGCAGCCTCTCCGGGACAGGGGCGGTGACCCAGTACTTC. Its translation is CASSLSGTGAVTQYF.

The chain uses TRBV6-5 and TRBJ1-2, with a possible D match to TRBD1 (6 bases). The CDR3 is 13 amino acids. Germline values: CDR1 MNHEY, CDR2 SVGAGI. V was trimmed by 6 bases and J by 8 bases, leaving 16 bases between them. CDR3 loop: CASRVHRTDGYTF. CDR3 nucleotide sequence: TGTGCCAGCAGGGTACACCGGACAGACGGCTACACCTTC.

This sequence joins TRBV6-5 and TRBJ1-1; possibly TRBD1 for D (5 bases). V was clipped by 7 bases and J by 1 base, with 16 bases between them. CDR1 and CDR2 (germline): MNHEY, SVGAGI. The CDR3 has 15 amino acids. The CDR3 bases are TGTGCCAGCACCCTCGGGGGGACTTCGAACACTGAAGCTTTCTTT. It yields the protein CASTLGGTSNTEAFF.